Listed here are 8 T cell receptor beta chains from one sample, sequenced in a study of T cell repertoires in cytomegalovirus infection. In TCRdb, the reads were re-called with MiXCR into one record per CDR3 protein. The table lists under 250,000 distinct CDR3 sequences, approximately 7% of them singletons. The sample taken for sequencing was PBMCs. All receptors derive from a human donor in good health (CMV status not recorded). Some clones in this sample may be carry-over from other donors' samples.

This clonotype was recorded many times. This chain uses TRBV29-1 with TRBJ2-1; 10 positions agree with TRBD1. The germline gives CDR1 SQVTM, CDR2 ANQGSEA. This CDR3 is built from 15 residues. The trim removed 6 bases at V and 6 bases at J, leaving 11 bases unmatched. The CDR3 DNA is TGCAGCGTCGATGGCGGGACAGGGGTCGGCAATGAGCAGTTCTTC. It codes for CSVDGGTGVGNEQFF.

This chain links TRBV28 with TRBJ1-5; the D is unclear. Germline-derived CDR1 and CDR2 are MDHEN and SYDVKM. The V end was cut by 2 bases, the J end by 1 base, with 6 bases between. CDR3 length equals 14 residues. This CDR3 is CASSLGESNQPQHF. The CDR3 DNA reads TGTGCCAGCAGTTTAGGGGAGAGCAATCAGCCCCAGCATTTT.

The table lists this clonotype with a few counts. The chain couples TRBV29-1 to TRBJ1-1; unclear D gene. The CDR3 covers 10 residues. Trimming left V 4 bases short and J 10 bases short, with 10 bases between. Germline V lookup: CDR1 SQVTM, CDR2 ANQGSEA. The CDR3 spells CSVGTPVAFF. The DNA of the CDR3 is TGCAGCGTTGGGACTCCCGTAGCTTTCTTT.

This clonotype was seen repeatedly, ten times or more. This sequence joins TRBV18 and TRBJ1-5, with D unresolved. The CDR3 consists of 14 residues. Deletions cut 6 bases from V and 5 bases from J, with 14 bases between. CDR1 is KGHSH and CDR2 is LQKENI in the germline V gene. In nucleotides, the CDR3 is TGTGCCAGCTCCCCGGTACAGAAAGATCAGCCCCAGCATTTT. This sequence encodes CASSPVQKDQPQHF.

This clonotype was counted ten times or more. The J gene is TRBJ2-1, the V gene TRBV29-1; 13 bases align to TRBD2. This CDR3 has 14 residues. J gave up 6 bases and V 4 bases, and 3 bases lay outside the gene matches. Germline-derived CDR1 and CDR2 are SQVTM and ANQGSEA. CDR3 sequence: CSVGRLAGGNEQFF. CDR3 sequence (DNA): TGCAGCGTTGGAAGACTAGCGGGGGGCAATGAGCAGTTCTTC.

This clonotype was seen repeatedly, ten times or more. The CDR3 sequence: CASSPRDRGSSYEQYF. As DNA, the CDR3 is TGTGCCAGCAGCCCCCGGGACAGGGGCAGCTCCTACGAGCAGTACTTC. This sequence joins TRBV11-2 and TRBJ2-7; 10 nucleotides match TRBD1. Germline V lookup: CDR1 SGHAT, CDR2 FQNNGV. The CDR3 is 16 residues long. Unmatched junction bases numbered 7, after V lost 5 bases and J lost 0 bases.

The rearrangement links TRBV3-1 to TRBJ2-5; no clear D. CDR1 LGHDT and CDR2 YNNKEL come from the germline V gene (reference sequence). The CDR3 totals 12 residues. The V and J ends lost 5 bases and 5 bases respectively, with 9 bases between them. CDR3 nucleotide sequence: TGTGCCAGCAGCTCCCCCTGGGAGACCCAGTACTTC. Its translation: CASSSPWETQYF.

This clonotype was found many times. The gene calls are TRBV7-2 and TRBJ1-5; 7 bases align to TRBD1. The germline V gene encodes CDR1 SGHTA and CDR2 FQGNSA. CDR3 length equals 15 residues. V dropped 0 bases and J dropped 3; count of bases not matched to a gene: 2. The CDR3 nucleotides read TGTGCCAGCAGCTTAGCGGGACAGCCCAATCAGCCCCAGCATTTT. As protein: CASSLAGQPNQPQHF.